This T cell receptor (beta chain) is from a study of CD8 T cells in Susac syndrome. In blood CD8+ and CD4+ T cells, TCR beta underwent sequencing. Stable or active relapsing-remitting multiple sclerosis, untreated and meeting revised McDonald criteria, defined the controls. Both CD4+ and CD8+ T cells were negatively isolated, and TEMRA cells underwent FACS enrichment. cDNA came from approximately 0.5 to 1 ug RNA primed by random hexamers. TCRdb redid the calling of the immunoSEQ multiplex PCR reads with MiXCR, one entry per CDR3 protein. The table has 100,000 to 150,000 distinct CDR3 sequences, around 94% seen once. Remarks on this clonotype: As yet, its antigen is unknown.

Study results and caveats: The number of individuals included in the study's TCR sequencing and HLA analysis was acknowledged as relatively small.

Input material: CD4+ T cells from PBMCs. This clonotype was sampled from a human donor with multiple sclerosis.

The CDR3 reads CASSLERLSSGNTIYF. As DNA, the CDR3 is TGTGCCAGCAGCTTGGAAAGACTGAGCTCTGGAAACACCATATATTTT. The chain uses TRBV7-8 and TRBJ1-3; D unresolved. Germline loops: CDR1 SGHVS, CDR2 FQNEAQ. The CDR3 extends over 16 amino acids. V dropped 3 bases and J dropped 0 bases, with 12 bases sitting between them.